This T cell receptor (beta chain) came from a study of identical twins. The CDR3 loop spans 16 amino acids. The V gene end was trimmed by 2 bases and the J gene end by 8 bases; junction bases not matched to a gene: 6. Per the germline V gene, CDR1 is ENHRY and CDR2 is SYGVKD. The sample holds many counts of this clonotype. TCRdb ran MiXCR on the 5' RACE reads and lists one entry per CDR3 protein. The data contain roughly 1,500,000 distinct CDR3 sequences, more than 30% of them singletons. The sequenced sample consisted of cord blood. The V and J genes are TRBV10-3 and TRBJ2-1; 13 nucleotides align to TRBD2. The receptor's source is a newborn girl in good health. The CDR3 protein is CAISEGRTSGSDEQFF. DNA of the CDR3: TGTGCCATCAGTGAGGGTAGGACTAGCGGGAGCGATGAGCAGTTCTTC.